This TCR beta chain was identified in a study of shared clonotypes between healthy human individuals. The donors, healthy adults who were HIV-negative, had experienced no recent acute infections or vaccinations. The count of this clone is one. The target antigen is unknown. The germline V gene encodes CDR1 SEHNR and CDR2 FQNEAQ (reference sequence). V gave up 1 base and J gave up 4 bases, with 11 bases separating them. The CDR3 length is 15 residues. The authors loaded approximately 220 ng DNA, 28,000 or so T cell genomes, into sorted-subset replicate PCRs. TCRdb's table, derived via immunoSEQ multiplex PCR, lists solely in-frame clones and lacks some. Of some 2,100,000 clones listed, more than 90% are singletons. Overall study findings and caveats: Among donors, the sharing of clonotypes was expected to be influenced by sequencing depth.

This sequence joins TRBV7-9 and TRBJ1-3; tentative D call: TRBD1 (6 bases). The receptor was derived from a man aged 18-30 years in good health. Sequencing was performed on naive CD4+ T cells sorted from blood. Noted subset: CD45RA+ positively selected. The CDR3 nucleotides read TGTGCCAGCAGCTTAGGTGGGGGGCAAGGAAACACCATATATTTT. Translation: CASSLGGGQGNTIYF.